This entry concerns a single TCR beta chain. The specificity of this receptor is unknown. Base qualities are not provided; no much larger clone lies one nucleotide away. The sample comes from a study of T cells in Graves' hyperthyroidism and ophthalmopathy (dated by TCRdb to between 2018 and 2021). Notes on the research overall: Peripheral blood samples were taken at initial diagnosis, before any treatment was given. Prospective prediction of ophthalmopathy was tested in an independent validation cohort of fewer than 20 hyperthyroidism patients and 15 to 17 patients who later progressed to ophthalmopathy. The 100 discovery patients were divided at random into training and test sets in a 7:3 ratio. The study also compared thyroid tissue and blood T-cell repertoires from a handful of Graves' hyperthyroidism patients. Following sampling, methimazole starting at 30 mg daily was given to hyperthyroidism patients, and high-dose intravenous methylprednisolone was given to ophthalmopathy patients. The paper reports TCR Vbeta CDR3 sequencing of some 140 peripheral blood samples: around 45 ophthalmopathy, over 70 hyperthyroidism and around 17 progressor patients. A discovery cohort of about a hundred patients, roughly 43 with Graves' ophthalmopathy and 57 with stable Graves' hyperthyroidism, was used to find distinguishing TCR V-J signatures.

Trimming removed 12 bases from V and 3 bases from J, leaving 17 bases between the germline ends. Inclusive of the bounding cysteine and phenylalanine, the CDR3 is 13 residues long. Here the CDR3 DNA is all that survives: 39 bases in frame from base 1. CDR1 and CDR2 (KGHDR, SFDVKD) derive from the germline V gene. Stable Graves' hyperthyroidism was defined as the absence of progression to ophthalmopathy over 18 months of follow-up. Hyperthyroidism patients were aged 18 to 65 years and newly diagnosed, with disease duration of less than 2 months. Patients with uncontrolled infections, other autoimmune diseases, pregnancy or lactation were excluded. Diagnoses were established on the basis of clinical symptoms, serum thyroxine and TRAb, thyroid ultrasound, and orbital computed tomography. PBMCs were isolated from more than 9 ml of fresh peripheral blood by Ficoll-Paque density gradient centrifugation. Trizol reagent was used to extract total RNA, and RNA quality was then checked on an Agilent 2100 Bioanalyzer.

Amplification of TCR beta CDR3 regions was carried out from RNA transcripts. The first round of RT-PCR for the TCR CDR3 was performed with the HTBI primer set and the Qiagen OneStep RT-PCR kit. The libraries were constructed in a second round of multiplex PCR and then size-selected and purified. The libraries were sequenced on an Illumina HiSeq2000 using paired-end 100 bp reads. The paper's processing steps were these. SOAPnuke was used to process the raw data, throwing out any read that contained adapters or uncalled bases, had a mean Phred below 15, or lacked an exact constant-primer or identifier match. COPE v1.2.5 was used to merge high-quality paired reads, and clonotypes were defined as unique nucleotide sequences. MiTCR v1.1 was used to align clonotypes to the IMGT TRBV, TRBD and TRBJ reference segments. Analysis was restricted to V-J combinations with a frequency above 0.0001, which covered roughly 99% of repertoires. A TCS score was defined as the ratio of F50 (clonal expansion) to E x V (chaos), with BLOSUM62-based TCRdist applied between CDR3 peptides within each V-J. Welch's t-statistics and random forest reduced 514 V-J features to fewer than 15, which were used in a naive Bayes classifier (R e1071). The public reads were reprocessed in TCRdb via fastp at Q25 and MiXCR, keeping in-frame beta chains. Each entry is one CDR3 protein sequence, shown with its most common DNA and genes. TCRdb's processing, not the study's, gives the V and J calls here. The sample table lists 300,000 to 450,000 distinct CDR3 sequences, just under 15% of them with a count of one. Around a third of the sample is taken by the ten largest.

What the work shows at the level of the full study, not this receptor alone: A model built on a 13 V-J signature distinguished ophthalmopathy from stable hyperthyroidism, reaching approximately 89% sensitivity and approximately 83% specificity in cross-validation and 80%/75% in testing. No statistical method was used to fix the sample size in advance, and group allocation was not hidden from the investigators. Most expanded thyroid clonotypes (frequency above 0.001) were also found in blood, which suggests that blood repertoires may mirror thyroid immune responses. In validation, progression to ophthalmopathy was predicted by the model with 70.59% sensitivity and 72.22% specificity, a median of about 6.8 months before onset.

The sequence came from a woman aged 30 to 39 with Graves' hyperthyroidism. Sequenced: blood. This chain joins TRBV24-1 to TRBJ2-7, and perhaps TRBD2 as D gene, on 5 matching bases. The CDR3 amino acid sequence is: CAAPGVDDYEQYF. The DNA is as follows: TGTGCCGCCCCCGGGGTAGACGACTACGAGCAGTACTTC.